This is a list of T cell receptor beta chains from one sample in a study of shared clonotypes between healthy human individuals. The protocol was immunoSEQ multiplex PCR, while the TCRdb copy is restricted to in-frame clones and leaves out a portion. The data hold 2,500,000 or so clones, with over 85% observed a single time. Sequenced: naive CD4+ T cells from PBMCs. The receptors here all came from a man between 18 and 29 years old in good health. Some clones in this sample may be carry-over from other donors' samples. CDR3s include the opening cysteine and the closing phenylalanine or tryptophan. A D gene is named only where the DNA matches it firmly. Expanded clones get a size class; other rows say once, few or many, or leave the size out.

NA	NA	TRBV4-1	TRBJ1-1	TGCGCCAGCAGTCGCACCTTCATACGAAGGAACACTGAAGCTTTCTTT	CASSRTFIRRNTEAFF
NA	TRBD2	TRBV5-1	TRBJ2-3	TGCGCCAGCAGCATAGGGACTAGCGGGAGTTTAGATACGCAGTATTTT	CASSIGTSGSLDTQYF
once	TRBD1	TRBV29-1	TRBJ2-1	TGCAGCGTTCCTTGGACAGGGGGTTACAATGAGCAGTTCTTC	CSVPWTGGYNEQFF
NA	NA	TRBV9	TRBJ1-3	TGTGCCAGCAGCGTCGGGACCCTGTGGAACACCATATATTTT	CASSVGTLWNTIYF
NA	NA	TRBV28	TRBJ2-1	TGTGCCAGCATTACGCCAAGCTCCTACAATGAGCAGTTCTTC	CASITPSSYNEQFF
NA	NA	TRBV18	TRBJ2-1	TGTGCCAGCTCACCGTTATCTAGAATAGTTGTCAATGAGCAGTTCTTC	CASSPLSRIVVNEQFF
few	TRBD1	TRBV2	TRBJ1-5	TGTGCCAGCAGTGGACAGGGGGATCAGCCCCAGCATTTT	CASSGQGDQPQHF
few	NA	TRBV5-4	TRBJ1-1	TGTGCCAGCAGCTTGGAAGGGAACACTGAAGCTTTCTTT	CASSLEGNTEAFF
NA	NA	TRBV6-5	TRBJ2-7	TGTGCCAGCACCGTCACCCGCGGGACCTACGAGCAGTACTTC	CASTVTRGTYEQYF
NA	NA	TRBV27	TRBJ2-7	TGTGCCAGCAGTTTGAGGCCCTTCTCCTACGAGCAGTACTTC	CASSLRPFSYEQYF
once	NA	TRBV7-2	TRBJ1-1	TGTGCCAGCACCAACGGGGGGGTGGTAACTGAAGCTTTCTTT	CASTNGGVVTEAFF
NA	TRBD1	TRBV4-2	TRBJ1-4	TGTGCCAGCAGCCACGACAGGGGAGGCAGTGAAAAACTGTTTTTT	CASSHDRGGSEKLFF
NA	NA	TRBV19	TRBJ1-1	TGTGCCAGTAGTAGAGTTTTTCAGGGATACACTGAAGCTTTCTTT	CASSRVFQGYTEAFF
NA	TRBD1	TRBV30	TRBJ1-5	TGTGCCTGGAGGGACAGGGGAAATCAGCCCCAGCATTTT	CAWRDRGNQPQHF
NA	NA	TRBV10-1	TRBJ1-2	TGCGCCAGCAGTCGCCGGGACACCCGTAGGGACTATGGCTACACCTTC	CASSRRDTRRDYGYTF